The 31 T cell receptor beta chains below were found in one sample sequenced in a study of T cell responses to AZD1222 COVID-19 vaccine. Here immunoSEQ multiplex PCR was the method, and the copy in TCRdb shows in-frame clones only, minus some. The table has around 110,000 clones, 90% to 95% seen once. This sample comprised peripheral blood, obtained on day 0 of AZD1222 vaccination. These receptors were obtained from an adult in good health.

The chain employs TRBV19 and TRBJ1-5; TRBD1 agrees at 11 bases. CDR3 length: 15 residues. Germline CDR1 is LNHDA and CDR2 is SQIVND (reference sequence). V trimming: 7 bases; J trimming: 3 bases; junction bases outside the gene matches: 5. For the CDR3, the DNA is TGTGCCAGTATCGCGGGACAGGGGGACAATCAGCCCCAGCATTTT. Its translation: CASIAGQGDNQPQHF.

The CDR3 loop reads CASGLASERETQYF. The DNA of the CDR3 is TGTGCTAGTGGTTTGGCTAGCGAGAGAGAGACCCAGTACTTC. V is TRBV12-5 and J is TRBJ2-5; D might be TRBD2 (6 bases). CDR1 and CDR2 from the germline V gene are LGHNT and FRNRAP. The CDR3 has 14 residues. The V and J ends lost 1 base and 4 bases respectively, with 10 bases between them.

The rearrangement links TRBV10-3 to TRBJ2-7, with TRBD2 identical over 7 bases. Germline V gene lookup returns CDR1 ENHRY and CDR2 SYGVKD. The CDR3 is 15 amino acids. The J segment lost 5 bases and the V segment lost 2 bases, leaving 9 bases of the junction unmatched. The CDR3: CAISEPLAGDNEQYF. CDR3 bases: TGTGCCATCAGTGAGCCCCTTGCGGGGGATAACGAGCAGTACTTC.

V usage is TRBV28 and J usage is TRBJ1-1; no reliable D call. The CDR3 consists of 15 residues. Germline CDR1 MDHEN, CDR2 SYDVKM. Trimming cost V 2 bases and J 0 bases, with 10 bases left between them. The CDR3 sequence is CASSLRPVMNTEAFF. CDR3 in DNA: TGTGCCAGCAGTTTACGCCCGGTAATGAACACTGAAGCTTTCTTT.

This chain connects TRBV2 to TRBJ1-1; D not resolved. There are 13 residues in the CDR3. The germline CDR1 and CDR2 sequences are SNHLY and FYNNEI. V was shortened by 0 bases and J by 10 bases, with 12 bases between the two germline ends. As DNA, the CDR3 is TGTGCCAGCAGTGAAGCAGGGTACGGGAGAGCTTTCTTT. Translation gives CASSEAGYGRAFF. Full variable domain (outside the CDR3, taken from reference TRBV2 and TRBJ1-1): EPEVTQTPSHQVTQMGQEVILRCVPISNHLYFYWYRQILGQKVEFLVSFYNNEISEKSEIFDDQFSVERPDGSNFTLKIRSTKLEDSAMYFCASSEAGYGRAFFGQGTRLTVV.

CDR3 sequence: CASSLQGLDTQYF. The CDR3 DNA sequence: TGTGCCAGCAGTCTACAGGGGTTGGATACGCAGTATTTT. The genes are TRBV28 and TRBJ2-3, with 7 positions matching TRBD1. Germline V gene sequence: CDR1 MDHEN, CDR2 SYDVKM. This CDR3 has 13 amino acids. V lost 5 bases and J lost 6; bases outside the gene matches: 5.

V is TRBV5-1 and J is TRBJ1-5, with D possibly matching TRBD1 (6 bases). V lost 4 bases and J 7 bases, leaving 15 bases between the germline ends. Germline assignment: CDR1 SGHRS and CDR2 YFSETQ. This CDR3 region has 14 residues. The CDR3 DNA sequence: TGCGCCAGCAGCATAGGGGGTCTCGGGCAGCCCCAGCATTTT. Protein sequence: CASSIGGLGQPQHF.

The chain uses TRBV27 and TRBJ1-5, with 8 bases fitting TRBD1. Losses at the gene ends were 4 bases for V and 3 bases for J; bases not matched to a gene: 5. Germline V gene data show CDR1 as MNHEY and CDR2 as SMNVEV (reference sequence). The CDR3 is 15 residues long. This CDR3 is CASSSDRVHNQPQHF. CDR3 nucleotide sequence: TGTGCCAGCAGTTCGGACAGGGTCCACAATCAGCCCCAGCATTTT.

The table lists this clone with a few counts. The V and J genes are TRBV7-6 and TRBJ1-4, with D possibly matching TRBD1 (5 bases). This CDR3 comprises 12 residues. Trimming shortened V by 3 bases and J by 10 bases, and 9 bases separated the two germline ends. CDR1 SGHVS and CDR2 FNYEAQ come from the germline V gene. DNA of the CDR3: TGTGCCAGCAGCTTGGGGGATGGAAAACTGTTTTTT. It specifies CASSLGDGKLFF.

In DNA, the CDR3 is TGTGCCAGCAGCCAAGGTTCGGGGCAAGAGACCCAGTACTTC. Translated: CASSQGSGQETQYF. The rearrangement links TRBV3-1 (or the pseudogene TRBV3-2) to TRBJ2-5, with D possibly TRBD2 on 5 matching bases. In germline, CDR1 is LGHDT, CDR2 YNNKEL (reference sequence). The CDR3 extends over 14 amino acids. The V end was cut by 1 base, the J end by 2 bases, with 8 bases between.

The chain recombines TRBV7-9 with TRBJ2-1, with 7 bases matching TRBD2. J gave up 3 bases and V 4 bases, and 6 bases lay outside the gene matches. The CDR3 extends over 15 amino acids. The germline V gene encodes CDR1 SEHNR and CDR2 FQNEAQ (reference sequence). This CDR3 reads CASSSGGGFYNEQFF. DNA of the CDR3: TGTGCCAGCAGCTCGGGCGGGGGATTCTACAATGAGCAGTTCTTC.

The chain links TRBV3-1 (or the pseudogene TRBV3-2) to TRBJ2-3, with 9 bases matching TRBD2. The ends lost 4 bases at V and 4 bases at J; junction bases unmatched: 6. CDR3 length: 15 amino acids. Germline-derived CDR1 and CDR2 are LGHDT and YNNKEL (reference sequence). In DNA form, the CDR3 reads TGTGCCAGCAGCCCGACGGGACTAGCAGCAGATACGCAGTATTTT. Residues: CASSPTGLAADTQYF.

J is TRBJ1-2 and V is TRBV25-1, with D tentatively TRBD1 (5 bases). The ends were cut back, 4 bases at V and 8 bases at J, with 23 bases in the middle. The CDR3 runs to 16 residues. The germline gives CDR1 MGHDK, CDR2 SYGVNS. The chain's CDR3 is CASSGDVRISTGGYTF. The CDR3 DNA sequence: TGTGCCAGCAGTGGGGACGTCAGGATTTCAACGGGAGGCTACACCTTC.

CDR3 in DNA: TGCGCCAGCAGCCACTGGACCCAACCGGTGGCCAAAAACATTCAGTACTTC. Its protein is CASSHWTQPVAKNIQYF. V and J are TRBV4-1 and TRBJ2-4; D remains unclear. The V gene lost 3 bases and the J gene lost 1 base, with 16 bases spanning the gap. This CDR3 has 17 amino acids. Germline assignment: CDR1 MGHRA and CDR2 YSYEKL.

The rearrangement joins TRBV19 to TRBJ1-1; a possible D gene is TRBD1 (6 bases). The V end was cut by 9 bases, the J end by 0 bases, with 17 bases between. CDR3 length: 15 amino acids. CDR1 and CDR2 from the germline V gene are LNHDA and SQIVND (reference sequence). For the CDR3, the DNA is TGTGCCAGCACCGAGGAGAGGGGGGTGAACACTGAAGCTTTCTTT. Translated: CASTEERGVNTEAFF.

This sequence joins TRBV12-2 and TRBJ1-6. TRBV12-2 is described as a pseudogene. The CDR3 covers 16 residues. The CDR3 coding sequence is TGTGCAAGTCGCCCCCGACGGGGAGGTGCTAATTCACCCCTCCACTTT. Translation: CASRPRRGGANSPLHF.

The gene calls are TRBV15 and TRBJ2-1; D gene ambiguous. V lost 0 bases and J lost 4, with 7 bases in between. Per germline, CDR1 LNHNV and CDR2 YYDKDF (reference sequence). The length of the CDR3 is 14 residues. The CDR3 sequence: CATSRDKAYNEQFF. The CDR3 DNA is TGTGCCACCAGCAGAGATAAGGCTTACAATGAGCAGTTCTTC.

CDR3: CASSLAGDGPSGANVLTF. The DNA of the CDR3 is TGCGCCAGCAGCTTGGCCGGGGACGGACCCTCTGGGGCCAACGTCCTGACTTTC. This rearrangement joins TRBV5-1 to TRBJ2-6, with D tentatively TRBD1 or TRBD2 (5 bases each). The CDR3 is 18 residues long. V was shortened by 0 bases and J by 0 bases, with 13 bases between the two germline ends. Germline assignment: CDR1 SGHRS and CDR2 YFSETQ.

The J gene is TRBJ2-1, the V gene TRBV14; D might be TRBD2 (6 bases). Trimming took 3 bases from V and 5 from J, leaving 11 bases between them. The CDR3 length is 14 residues. Germline V CDR1 and CDR2: SGHDN, FVKESK. Here the CDR3 reads CASSHRDFNNEQFF. The CDR3 DNA is TGTGCCAGCAGCCACCGGGACTTCAACAATGAGCAGTTCTTC.

The V call is TRBV7-9, the J call TRBJ1-4; the match to TRBD1 covers 9 bases. Per germline, CDR1 SEHNR and CDR2 FQNEAQ (reference sequence). The length of the CDR3 is 15 residues. The V segment lost 4 bases and the J segment 7 bases; nucleotides outside the gene matches: 7. Here the CDR3 reads CASSSPTGGGEKLFF. The CDR3 nucleotides read TGTGCCAGCAGCTCCCCGACAGGGGGAGGTGAAAAACTGTTTTTT.

V usage is TRBV28 and J usage is TRBJ2-2; 7 bases are a match to TRBD2. This CDR3 spans 13 amino acids. Germline CDR1 MDHEN, CDR2 SYDVKM. The J segment lost 5 bases and the V segment lost 5 bases, leaving 2 bases of the junction unmatched. The CDR3 reads CASSPAGTGELFF. The CDR3, as DNA: TGTGCCAGCAGTCCAGCGGGAACCGGGGAGCTGTTTTTT.

The chain employs TRBV20-1 and TRBJ2-3, with 8 bases that match TRBD2. Germline V gives CDR1 DFQATT, CDR2 SNEGSKA (reference sequence). This CDR3 comprises 16 residues. Unmatched junction bases numbered 9, after V lost 3 bases and J lost 1 base. The CDR3 region has the DNA TGCAGTGCTAGTGTACGCGGGAGGAGGGGCACAGATACGCAGTATTTT. Encoded protein: CSASVRGRRGTDTQYF.

The V and J genes are TRBV12-3 or TRBV12-4 and TRBJ2-2, with D hard to call. The CDR3 is 13 amino acids. The V gene lost 3 bases and the J gene lost 6 bases, with 8 bases spanning the gap. The CDR3 nucleotides read TGTGCCAGCAGTTTCCTGGGCTCCGGGGAGCTGTTTTTT. It translates to CASSFLGSGELFF.

This chain links TRBV28 with TRBJ1-5; TRBD1 might be the D (5 bases). The CDR3 totals 16 residues. Germline assignment: CDR1 MDHEN and CDR2 SYDVKM. V dropped 2 bases and J dropped 3 bases, with 14 bases sitting between them. For the CDR3, the DNA is TGTGCCAGCAGTTTACCAGGGATAGGAGACAATCAGCCCCAGCATTTT. This translates into CASSLPGIGDNQPQHF.

The chain employs TRBV19 and TRBJ1-2, with D uncertain. Germline CDR1 reads LNHDA; CDR2 reads SQIVND (reference sequence). The V and J ends lost 1 base and 4 bases respectively, with 10 bases between them. The CDR3 extends over 14 amino acids. The CDR3 DNA follows: TGTGCCAGTAGTATAGCCAAGGAGAGCTATGGCTACACCTTC. Translation gives CASSIAKESYGYTF.

The DNA for the CDR3 is TGTGCCACGACAGGGATACAAGAGACCCAGTACTTC. This gives the protein CATTGIQETQYF. The V call is TRBV7-9, the J call TRBJ2-5; 7 positions match TRBD1. V trimming: 10 bases; J trimming: 2 bases; junction bases outside the gene matches: 4. Looked up from germline, CDR1 is SEHNR and CDR2 is FQNEAQ (reference sequence). The CDR3 extends over 12 amino acids.

The chain has TRBV29-1 and TRBJ2-7, with TRBD1 as a possible D gene (6 bases). This CDR3 comprises 12 residues. Trimming cost V 7 bases and J 2 bases, with 12 bases left between them. Germline V gives CDR1 SQVTM, CDR2 ANQGSEA. The CDR3, as DNA: TGCAGCGCTGGGGGCGAGGCCTACGAGCAGTACTTC. Its translation is CSAGGEAYEQYF.

J is TRBJ1-1 and V is TRBV10-3; 9 bases align to TRBD1. CDR3 size: 16 residues. V trimming: 9 bases; J trimming: 5 bases; junction bases outside the gene matches: 16. CDR1 is ENHRY, CDR2 SYGVKD, per germline. The CDR3 coding sequence is TGTGCCATAAACTCCCGGGACAGGGACCAAAGAACTGAAGCTTTCTTT. Translating gives CAINSRDRDQRTEAFF.

The CDR3 reads CASSHATGIDYGYTF. CDR3 in DNA: TGTGCCAGCAGTCACGCGACAGGGATAGACTATGGCTACACCTTC. The V and J genes are TRBV6-5 and TRBJ1-2; 7 nucleotides align to TRBD1. V lost 5 bases, J lost 3 bases, and 9 bases stayed unmatched. Looked up from germline, CDR1 is MNHEY and CDR2 is SVGAGI. CDR3 length: 15 amino acids.

CDR3 sequence reads: CATKNPGPTTSGNTIYF. The DNA for the CDR3 is TGTGCCACTAAAAACCCGGGACCGACGACCTCTGGAAACACCATATATTTT. This chain joins TRBV10-3 and TRBJ1-3; a possible D gene is TRBD1 (5 bases). The CDR3 totals 17 residues. Germline CDR1 ENHRY, CDR2 SYGVKD. Between the trimmed V and J ends, which lost 10 bases and 0 bases, there was a span of 22 bases.

The rearrangement joins TRBV2 to TRBJ2-1; no clear D gene. CDR1 and CDR2 (germline): SNHLY, FYNNEI. The ends were cut back, 0 bases at V and 3 bases at J, with 9 bases in the middle. This CDR3 is built from 15 residues. In DNA, the CDR3 is TGTGCCAGCAGTGAAGCAATGGACGTCTACAATGAGCAGTTCTTC. It specifies CASSEAMDVYNEQFF.